Sequencing of this TCR beta chain was carried out in a study of long-term antiretroviral therapy in people with HIV. With survey level as its setting, the immunoSEQ assay was v3.0. Method: immunoSEQ multiplex PCR; TCRdb's copy keeps in-frame clones and lacks some. The sample shows about 28,000 clones, about 95% of them seen only once. The CDR3 runs to 12 residues. V was pared by 4 bases and J by 2 bases, with 6 bases between. Germline V gives CDR1 SGHRS, CDR2 YFSETQ. The receptor's source is a man aged 25 to 40 with HIV. The sequencing used unsorted PBMCs, collected about 6.6 years after starting antiretroviral therapy. This rearrangement joins TRBV5-1 to TRBJ1-1; D is possibly TRBD1 (5 bases). The CDR3 bases are TGCGCCAGCAGCCGGGACAACACTGAAGCTTTCTTT. Its translation: CASSRDNTEAFF.